This T cell receptor (beta chain) was obtained from a study of T cell repertoires in cytomegalovirus infection. Turning to the study itself: Selected CMV epitopes included recently identified HLA-C-restricted ones as well as well-studied HLA-B-restricted ones. Public TCR beta signatures were indicative of both CMV infection and a matching HLA type.

This clonotype turned up a few times. Its antigen is unknown. Via MiXCR, TCRdb re-called the reads, giving one row per CDR3 protein. The sample shows around 70,000 distinct CDR3 sequences, roughly 28% of them seen only once. The V and J ends lost 5 bases and 0 bases respectively, with 11 bases between them. This CDR3 is built from 14 residues. CDR1 DFQATT and CDR2 SNEGSKA come from the germline V gene (reference sequence). Study-wide findings and caveats: The ex vivo response was dominated by HLA-C-restricted CMV-specific TCR beta clonotypes. Cumulative public TCR beta family frequency identified carriers of CMV plus the relevant HLA.

The source of this sequence is a human donor in good health (CMV status not recorded). Some clones in this sample may be carry-over from other donors' samples. The chain links TRBV20-1 to TRBJ1-5; D is perhaps TRBD1 (5 bases). The sequenced sample was CD8+ T cells from cultured PBMCs, obtained from culture after CMV antigen stimulation. CDR3 coding DNA: TGCAGTGCTGAGGGGCGCGATAGCAATCAGCCCCAGCATTTT. It is translated as CSAEGRDSNQPQHF.